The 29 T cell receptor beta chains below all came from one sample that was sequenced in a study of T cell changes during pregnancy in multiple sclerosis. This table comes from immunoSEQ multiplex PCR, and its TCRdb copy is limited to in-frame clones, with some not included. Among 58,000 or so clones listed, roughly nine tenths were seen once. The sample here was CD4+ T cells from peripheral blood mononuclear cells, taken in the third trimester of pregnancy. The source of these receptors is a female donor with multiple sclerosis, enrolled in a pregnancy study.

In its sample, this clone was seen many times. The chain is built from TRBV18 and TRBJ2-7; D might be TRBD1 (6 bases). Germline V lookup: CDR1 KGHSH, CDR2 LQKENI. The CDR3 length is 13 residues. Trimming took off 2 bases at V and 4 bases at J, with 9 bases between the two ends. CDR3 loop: CASSPTDSYEQYF. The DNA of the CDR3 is TGTGCCAGCTCACCAACGGACAGTTACGAGCAGTACTTC.

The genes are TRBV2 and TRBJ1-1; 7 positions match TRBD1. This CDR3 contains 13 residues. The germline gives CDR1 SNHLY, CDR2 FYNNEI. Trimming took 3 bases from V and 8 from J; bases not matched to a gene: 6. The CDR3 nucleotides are TGTGCCAGCAGTGAGAATCGACAGGGCGAAGCTTTCTTT. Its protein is CASSENRQGEAFF.

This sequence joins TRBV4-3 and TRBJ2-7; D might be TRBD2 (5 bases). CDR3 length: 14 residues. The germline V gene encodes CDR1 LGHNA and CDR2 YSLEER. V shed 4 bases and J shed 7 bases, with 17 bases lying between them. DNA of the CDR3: TGCGCCAGCAGCCGCCTCAGCCAACCGGGGGAGCAGTACTTC. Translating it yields CASSRLSQPGEQYF.

The CDR3 sequence: CASSLSPGRGEQYF. CDR3 coding DNA: TGTGCCAGCAGTTTATCTCCCGGACGGGGCGAGCAGTACTTC. The chain has TRBV27 and TRBJ2-7, with a possible D match to TRBD2 (5 bases). Germline V CDR1 and CDR2: MNHEY, SMNVEV (reference sequence). The CDR3 consists of 14 residues. The germline V and J ends were trimmed by 0 bases and 6 bases, with 12 bases remaining between them.

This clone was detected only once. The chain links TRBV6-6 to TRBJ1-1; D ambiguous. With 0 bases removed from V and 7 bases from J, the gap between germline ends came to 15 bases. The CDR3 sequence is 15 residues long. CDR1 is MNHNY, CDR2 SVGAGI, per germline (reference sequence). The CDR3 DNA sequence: TGTGCCAGCAGTTACTCGGGAGGAGGGCTGGTTGAAGCTTTCTTT. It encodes CASSYSGGGLVEAFF.

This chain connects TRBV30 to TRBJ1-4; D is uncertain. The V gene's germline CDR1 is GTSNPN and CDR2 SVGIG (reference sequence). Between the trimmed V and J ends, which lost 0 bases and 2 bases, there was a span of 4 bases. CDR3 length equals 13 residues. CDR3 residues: CAWSVMTNEKLFF. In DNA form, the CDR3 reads TGTGCCTGGAGTGTTATGACTAATGAAAAACTGTTTTTT. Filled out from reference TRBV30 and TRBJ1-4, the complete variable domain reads SQTIHQWPATLVQPVGSPLSLECTVEGTSNPNLYWYRQAAGRGLQLLFYSVGIGQISSEVPQNLSASRPQDRQFILSSKKLLLSDSGFYLCAWSVMTNEKLFFGSGTQLSVL.

The chain's CDR3 is CASSPQDTIYF. For the CDR3, the DNA is TGTGCCAGCAGTCCCCAGGACACCATATATTTT. The V and J genes are TRBV25-1 and TRBJ1-3; no reliable D call. V lost 5 bases and J 8 bases, leaving 7 bases between the germline ends. The CDR3 is 11 residues long. Per the germline V gene, CDR1 is MGHDK and CDR2 is SYGVNS.

This CDR3 reads CASSSGQNTEAFF. The CDR3 nucleotides are TGTGCCAGCTCATCGGGACAGAACACTGAAGCTTTCTTT. The J gene is TRBJ1-1, the V gene TRBV18; the D gene is possibly TRBD1 (6 bases). V was trimmed by 5 bases and J by 1 base, leaving 8 bases between them. Germline V CDR1 and CDR2: KGHSH, LQKENI. This CDR3 comprises 13 residues.

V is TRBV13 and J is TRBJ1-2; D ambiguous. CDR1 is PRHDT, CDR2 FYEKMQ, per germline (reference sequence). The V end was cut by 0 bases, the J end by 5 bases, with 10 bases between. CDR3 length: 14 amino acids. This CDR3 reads CASSLGLREYGYTF. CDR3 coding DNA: TGTGCCAGCAGCTTAGGCCTACGAGAGTATGGCTACACCTTC.

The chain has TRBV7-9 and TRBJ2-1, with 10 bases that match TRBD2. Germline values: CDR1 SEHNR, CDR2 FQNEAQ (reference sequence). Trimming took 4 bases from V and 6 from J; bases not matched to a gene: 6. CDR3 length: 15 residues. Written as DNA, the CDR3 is TGTGCCAGCAGCTCCAGCGGGGGGGCTCCCAATGAGCAGTTCTTC. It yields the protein CASSSSGGAPNEQFF.

The CDR3 loop is CASSQTEGLFNEQYF. The DNA for the CDR3 is TGTGCCAGCAGTCAGACGGAGGGCCTATTTAACGAGCAGTACTTC. The chain joins TRBV2 to TRBJ2-7; perhaps TRBD2 as D (6 bases). The germline V and J ends were trimmed by 5 bases and 5 bases, with 19 bases remaining between them. This CDR3 comprises 15 residues. Germline loops: CDR1 SNHLY, CDR2 FYNNEI.

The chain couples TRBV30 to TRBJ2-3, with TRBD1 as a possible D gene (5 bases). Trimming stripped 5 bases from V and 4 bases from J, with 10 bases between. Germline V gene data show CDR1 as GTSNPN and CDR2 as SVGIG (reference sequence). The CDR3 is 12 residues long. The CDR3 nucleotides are TGTGCCTGGGGGCTAGGGGCAGATACGCAGTATTTT. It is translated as CAWGLGADTQYF.

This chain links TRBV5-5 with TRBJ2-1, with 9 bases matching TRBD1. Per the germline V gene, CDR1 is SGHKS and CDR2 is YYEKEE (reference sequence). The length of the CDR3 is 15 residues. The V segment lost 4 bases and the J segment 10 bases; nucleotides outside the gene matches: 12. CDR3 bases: TGTGCCAGCAGCACCACAGGGGGCCGCCCCAGGGAGCAGTTCTTC. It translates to CASSTTGGRPREQFF.

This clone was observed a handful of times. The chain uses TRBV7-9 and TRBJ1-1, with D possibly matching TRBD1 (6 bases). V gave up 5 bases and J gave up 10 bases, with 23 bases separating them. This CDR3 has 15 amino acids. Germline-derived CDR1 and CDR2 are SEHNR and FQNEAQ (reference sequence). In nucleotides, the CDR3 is TGTGCCAGCAGCCCACAGGGAGTCAATCGTATTCCAGCTTTCTTT. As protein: CASSPQGVNRIPAFF. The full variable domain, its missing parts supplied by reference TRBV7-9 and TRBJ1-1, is DTGVSQNPRHKITKRGQNVTFRCDPISEHNRLYWYRQTLGQGPEFLTYFQNEAQLEKSRLLSDRFSAERPKGSFSTLEIQRTEQGDSAMYLCASSPQGVNRIPAFFGQGTRLTVV.

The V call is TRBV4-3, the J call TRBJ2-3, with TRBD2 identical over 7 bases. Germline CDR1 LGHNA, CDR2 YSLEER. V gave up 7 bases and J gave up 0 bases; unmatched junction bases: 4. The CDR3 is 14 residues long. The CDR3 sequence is CASKREGSTDTQYF. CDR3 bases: TGCGCCAGCAAGCGGGAAGGTAGCACAGATACGCAGTATTTT.

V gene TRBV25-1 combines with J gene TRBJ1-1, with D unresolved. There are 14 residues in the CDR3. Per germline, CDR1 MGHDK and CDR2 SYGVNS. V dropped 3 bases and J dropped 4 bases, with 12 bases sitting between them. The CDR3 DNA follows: TGTGCCAGCAGTGAGGAACTTCGGGGCACTGAAGCTTTCTTT. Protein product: CASSEELRGTEAFF.

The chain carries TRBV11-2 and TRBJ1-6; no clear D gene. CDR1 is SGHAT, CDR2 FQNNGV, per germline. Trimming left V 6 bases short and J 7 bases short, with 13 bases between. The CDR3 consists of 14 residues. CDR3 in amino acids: CASSLLDGNSPLHF. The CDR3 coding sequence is TGTGCCAGCAGTCTTCTAGACGGGAATTCACCCCTCCACTTT.

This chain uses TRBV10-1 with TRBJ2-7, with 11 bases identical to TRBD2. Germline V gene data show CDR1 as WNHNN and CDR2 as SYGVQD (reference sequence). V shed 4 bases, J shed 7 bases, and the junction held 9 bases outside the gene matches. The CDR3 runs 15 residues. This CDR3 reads CASSAVLAGAREQYF. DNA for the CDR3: TGCGCCAGCAGTGCCGTACTAGCGGGAGCGCGAGAGCAGTACTTC.

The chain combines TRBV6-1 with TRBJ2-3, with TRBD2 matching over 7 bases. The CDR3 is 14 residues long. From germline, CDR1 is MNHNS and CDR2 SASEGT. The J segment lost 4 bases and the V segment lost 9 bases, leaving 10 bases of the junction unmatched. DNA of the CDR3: TGTGCCAGGAGGGCGGGAGTATCGGCAGATACGCAGTATTTT. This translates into CARRAGVSADTQYF.

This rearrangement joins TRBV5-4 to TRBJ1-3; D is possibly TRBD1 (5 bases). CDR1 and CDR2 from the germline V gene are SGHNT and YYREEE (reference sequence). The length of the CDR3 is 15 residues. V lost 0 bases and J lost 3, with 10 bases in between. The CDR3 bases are TGTGCCAGCAGCTTGGGGACAAATAATGGAAACACCATATATTTT. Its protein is CASSLGTNNGNTIYF.

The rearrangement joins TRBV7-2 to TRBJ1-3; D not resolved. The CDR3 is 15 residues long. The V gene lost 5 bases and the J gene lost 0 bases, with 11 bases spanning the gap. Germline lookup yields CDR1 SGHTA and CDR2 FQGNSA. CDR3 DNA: TGTGCCAGCAGCCTTTTTTCAGTCTCTGGAAACACCATATATTTT. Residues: CASSLFSVSGNTIYF.

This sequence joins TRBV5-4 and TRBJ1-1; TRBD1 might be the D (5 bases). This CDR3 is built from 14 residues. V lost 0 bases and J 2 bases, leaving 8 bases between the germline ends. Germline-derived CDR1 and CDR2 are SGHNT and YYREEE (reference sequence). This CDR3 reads CASSLDTGNTEAFF. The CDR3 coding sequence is TGTGCCAGCAGCTTGGATACAGGAAACACTGAAGCTTTCTTT. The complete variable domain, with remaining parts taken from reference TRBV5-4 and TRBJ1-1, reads ETGVTQSPTHLIKTRGQQVTLRCSSQSGHNTVSWYQQALGQGPQFIFQYYREEENGRGNFPPRFSGLQFPNYSSELNVNALELDDSALYLCASSLDTGNTEAFFGQGTRLTVV.

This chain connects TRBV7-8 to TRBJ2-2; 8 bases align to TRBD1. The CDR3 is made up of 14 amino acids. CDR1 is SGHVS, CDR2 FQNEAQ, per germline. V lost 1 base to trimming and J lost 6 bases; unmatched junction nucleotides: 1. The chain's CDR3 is CASSLEQGAGELFF. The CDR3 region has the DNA TGTGCCAGCAGCTTAGAACAGGGGGCCGGGGAGCTGTTTTTT.

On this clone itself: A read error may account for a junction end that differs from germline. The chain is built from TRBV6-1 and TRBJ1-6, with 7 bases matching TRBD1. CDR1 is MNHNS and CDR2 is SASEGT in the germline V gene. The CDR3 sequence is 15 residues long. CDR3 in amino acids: CASIRQGSNNSPLHF. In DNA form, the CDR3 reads TGTGCCAGCATAAGACAGGGCTCCAATAATTCACCCCTCCACTTT.

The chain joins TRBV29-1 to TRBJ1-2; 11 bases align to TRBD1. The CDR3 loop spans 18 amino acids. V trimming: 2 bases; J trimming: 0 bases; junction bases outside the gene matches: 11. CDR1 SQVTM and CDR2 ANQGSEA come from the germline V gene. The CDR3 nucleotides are TGCAGCGTTGAACGTTCCGGGACAGGGGGTTATTCTAACTATGGCTACACCTTC. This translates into CSVERSGTGGYSNYGYTF.

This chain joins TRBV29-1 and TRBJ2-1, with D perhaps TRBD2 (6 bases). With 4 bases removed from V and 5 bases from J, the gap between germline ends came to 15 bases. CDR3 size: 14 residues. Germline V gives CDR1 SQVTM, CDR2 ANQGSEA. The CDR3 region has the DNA TGCAGCGTTGTCGGTCTAGCGCCGAACAATGAGCAGTTCTTC. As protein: CSVVGLAPNNEQFF.

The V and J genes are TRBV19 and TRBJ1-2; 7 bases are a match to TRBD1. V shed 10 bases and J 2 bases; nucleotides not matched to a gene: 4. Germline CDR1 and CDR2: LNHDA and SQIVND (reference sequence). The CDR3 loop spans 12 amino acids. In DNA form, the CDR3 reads TGTGCCACGTCAGGGGGAAACTATGGCTACACCTTC. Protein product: CATSGGNYGYTF.

CDR3 in DNA: TGTGCCAGCACCCCCCGGGTCGGGAGTAGGAACACTGAAGCTTTCTTT. It is translated as CASTPRVGSRNTEAFF. J is TRBJ1-1 and V is TRBV28; D gene ambiguous. The germline V gene has CDR1 MDHEN and CDR2 SYDVKM. The length of the CDR3 is 16 residues. V lost 7 bases and J 1 base, leaving 19 bases between the germline ends. Using reference TRBV28 and TRBJ1-1 for the parts outside the CDR3, the full variable domain is DVKVTQSSRYLVKRTGEKVFLECVQDMDHENMFWYRQDPGLGLRLIYFSYDVKMKEKGDIPEGYSVSREKKERFSLILESASTNQTSMYLCASTPRVGSRNTEAFFGQGTRLTVV.

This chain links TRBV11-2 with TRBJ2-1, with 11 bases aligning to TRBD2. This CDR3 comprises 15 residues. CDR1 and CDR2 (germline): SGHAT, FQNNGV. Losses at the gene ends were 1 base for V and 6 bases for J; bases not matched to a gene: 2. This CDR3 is CASSLGLAGFNEQFF. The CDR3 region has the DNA TGTGCCAGCAGCTTAGGACTAGCGGGGTTCAATGAGCAGTTCTTC.